The entry below describes one TCR beta chain. This receptor's antigen is unknown. Base qualities are not provided; no much larger clone lies one nucleotide away. Distinct nucleotide sequences in the sample also encode this CDR3. The sample is drawn from a study of blood T cell repertoires in COVID-19 (TCRdb year 2020). Regarding the research as a whole: Samples from collaborators originated in the United States, Italy and Spain and spanned both the acute and convalescent phases of COVID-19. The prospective study material was composed of cDNA or gDNA derived from T cells, B-cell-depleted T cells, or PBMCs. A de-identified subject ID, COVID-19 status, age in years and sex were almost always included in the sample metadata. The samples were drawn from two sources: the first 160 participants of the ongoing ImmuneRACE study, and about 1,300 subjects contributed by 6 global collaborators. HLA class I and class II types, where available, came from metadata supplied by the sample provider rather than from assay-based typing. A freely available public database, intended as a resource for researchers studying the immune response to SARS-CoV-2, is where the repertoires were released. The dataset comprised deeply sampled blood TCRbeta repertoires from subjects exposed to, actively infected with, or recovered from COVID-19.

From the germline V gene, CDR1 is SGHAT and CDR2 is FQNNGV. Clipping removes 1 base from V and 3 bases from J, with 3 as the unmatched junction base count. The CDR3 sequence holds 15 residues, the cysteine and phenylalanine included. Only the CDR3 portion is preserved as DNA: 45 bases, with reading frame beginning at the first base. Study-wide conclusions, independent of this receptor: The quantity of clinical and demographic metadata differed by source and by participant and was supplied without curation.

TCRbeta CDR3 regions were amplified from genomic DNA by means of the immunoSEQ Assay, a bias-controlled multiplex PCR. The source study handled its data this way. The number of nucleated cells in each sample was estimated by amplification of reference gene primers within the assay. To quantify the absolute abundance of each unique TCRbeta CDR3 rearrangement, sequence reads were collapsed and filtered. Productive Simpson clonality was computed per sample as the square root of Simpson's diversity index over productive rearrangements. TCRdb took over this immuneACCESS table, retaining in-frame rearrangements with V and J assigned. Such tables are incomplete; in checked studies, under half of the missing clones stem from an unresolved V gene, and the remainder is unexplained. That table gives V, J and clone size, and the DNA gave D and trimming. For this sample the table gives about 50,000 clones, of which approximately 85% were detected only once. 6.5% of the sample lies in the top ten.

Whole blood was collected in K2EDTA tubes by collaborating institutions according to the institutions' own protocols. For TCRbeta analysis, collaborators shipped samples as frozen whole blood, isolated PBMCs, or DNA extracted from either of those sample types. The source of this sequence is a man in his fifties or sixties with acute or convalescent COVID-19. The V gene is TRBV11-2 and the J gene is TRBJ2-3; 8 of the junction bases match TRBD2. The sequenced sample was peripheral blood. Read as DNA, the sequence is TGTGCCAGCAGCTTAGGACTAGCGAGTACAGATACGCAGTATTTT. Its coded protein is CASSLGLASTDTQYF.